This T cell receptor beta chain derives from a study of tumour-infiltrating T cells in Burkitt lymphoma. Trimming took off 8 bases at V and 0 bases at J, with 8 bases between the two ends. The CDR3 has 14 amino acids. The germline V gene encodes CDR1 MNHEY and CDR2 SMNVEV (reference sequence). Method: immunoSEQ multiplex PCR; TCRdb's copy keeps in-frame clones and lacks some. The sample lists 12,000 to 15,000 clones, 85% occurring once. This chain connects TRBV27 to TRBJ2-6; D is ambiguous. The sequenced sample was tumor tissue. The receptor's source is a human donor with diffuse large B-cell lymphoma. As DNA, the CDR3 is TGTGCCAGCCGGGCCGTCTCTGGGGCCAACGTCCTGACTTTC. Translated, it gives CASRAVSGANVLTF.